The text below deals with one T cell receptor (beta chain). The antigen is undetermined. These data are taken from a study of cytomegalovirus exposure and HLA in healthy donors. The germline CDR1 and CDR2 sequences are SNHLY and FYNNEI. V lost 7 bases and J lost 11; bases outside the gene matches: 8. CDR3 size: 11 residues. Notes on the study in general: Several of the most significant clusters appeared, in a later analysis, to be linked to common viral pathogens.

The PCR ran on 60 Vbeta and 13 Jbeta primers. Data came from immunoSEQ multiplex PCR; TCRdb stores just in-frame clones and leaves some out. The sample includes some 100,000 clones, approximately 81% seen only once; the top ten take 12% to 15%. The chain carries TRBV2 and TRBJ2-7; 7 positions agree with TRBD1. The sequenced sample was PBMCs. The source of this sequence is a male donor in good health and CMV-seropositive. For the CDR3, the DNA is TGTGCCAGCATTGGACAGGAAATGAAGTACTTC. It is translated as CASIGQEMKYF.